A single sample is the source of the 14 T cell receptor beta chains below, sequenced in a study of blood T cell repertoires in COVID-19. Here immunoSEQ multiplex PCR was the method, and the copy in TCRdb shows in-frame clones only, minus some. The sample lists 230,000 or so clones; more than 65% were seen once. Input material: peripheral blood. These receptor sequences come from a man aged 40-49 years who had recovered from COVID-19.

The chain is built from TRBV6-5 and TRBJ1-4; the D gene is possibly TRBD1 (6 bases). Trimming cost V 6 bases and J 7 bases, with 18 bases left between them. The CDR3 loop spans 15 amino acids. Germline CDR1 reads MNHEY; CDR2 reads SVGAGI. CDR3 sequence (DNA): TGTGCCAGCAGCCTTACAGGGACGTCTGGTGAAAAACTGTTTTTT. Translation gives CASSLTGTSGEKLFF.

The V gene is TRBV13, the J gene TRBJ2-3; 10 bases are a match to TRBD2. CDR3 length equals 17 residues. Germline V gene sequence: CDR1 PRHDT, CDR2 FYEKMQ (reference sequence). J gave up 4 bases and V 0 bases, and 7 bases lay outside the gene matches. CDR3 amino acids: CASSLGAGGRLADTQYF. The CDR3 nucleotides read TGTGCCAGCAGCTTAGGAGCGGGAGGGCGACTCGCAGATACGCAGTATTTT.

The J gene is TRBJ1-5, the V gene TRBV10-3; TRBD1 agrees at 8 bases. The CDR3 spans 16 residues. V lost 8 bases, J lost 2 bases, and 11 bases stayed unmatched. Per germline, CDR1 ENHRY and CDR2 SYGVKD. The CDR3 DNA reads TGTGCCATCCAAGGGACAGGCGGGGGAGGCAATCAGCCCCAGCATTTT. Translating gives CAIQGTGGGGNQPQHF.

The chain has TRBV7-9 and TRBJ2-7; 8 bases are a match to TRBD1. V was clipped by 7 bases and J by 6 bases; unmatched bases: 14. The CDR3 spans 15 residues. Germline V gene sequence: CDR1 SEHNR, CDR2 FQNEAQ (reference sequence). CDR3 sequence: CASIPNGQGRCEQYF. DNA of the CDR3: TGTGCCAGCATTCCAAACGGACAGGGTCGATGCGAGCAGTACTTC.

The chain joins TRBV18 to TRBJ1-1; 9 bases align to TRBD1. The CDR3 is made up of 15 amino acids. The germline V gene has CDR1 KGHSH and CDR2 LQKENI. J lost 3 bases, V lost 3 bases, and 5 bases had no gene match. CDR3 amino acids: CASSPIGQGYTEAFF. CDR3 DNA sequence: TGTGCCAGCTCACCCATTGGACAGGGGTACACTGAAGCTTTCTTT.

The chain is built from TRBV12-3 or TRBV12-4 and TRBJ2-7; D perhaps matches TRBD2 (6 bases). CDR3 length: 13 residues. V shed 7 bases and J shed 4 bases, with 14 bases lying between them. CDR3 residues: CASKAGISYEQYF. CDR3 nucleotide sequence: TGTGCCAGCAAAGCGGGTATTTCATACGAGCAGTACTTC.

The J gene is TRBJ1-5, the V gene TRBV10-3, with D perhaps TRBD1 (6 bases). This CDR3 comprises 14 residues. CDR1 is ENHRY and CDR2 is SYGVKD in the germline V gene. Trimming removed 6 bases from V and 0 bases from J, with 9 bases in between. This chain's CDR3 is CAISRTDSNQPQHF. The DNA of the CDR3 is TGTGCCATCAGCAGGACAGATAGCAATCAGCCCCAGCATTTT.

This clone came up a few times. This sequence joins TRBV7-9 and TRBJ2-2; D call uncertain. Trimming removed 4 bases at V and 7 bases at J, with 7 bases between. Germline V gives CDR1 SEHNR, CDR2 FQNEAQ (reference sequence). This CDR3 is 12 amino acids long. CDR3 in amino acids: CASSSRGGELFF. The CDR3 nucleotides are TGTGCCAGCAGCTCTAGAGGCGGGGAGCTGTTTTTT. The full variable domain, with the rest looked up from reference TRBV7-9 and TRBJ2-2, is DTGVSQNPRHKITKRGQNVTFRCDPISEHNRLYWYRQTLGQGPEFLTYFQNEAQLEKSRLLSDRFSAERPKGSFSTLEIQRTEQGDSAMYLCASSSRGGELFFGEGSRLTVL.

The chain couples TRBV12-5 to TRBJ1-5, with 8 positions matching TRBD1. The CDR3 runs to 12 residues. Germline trimming cut 9 bases from V and 5 bases from J; bases unmatched to any gene: 3. Germline CDR1 reads LGHNT; CDR2 reads FRNRAP. This CDR3 reads CARKTGDQPQHF. In DNA form, the CDR3 reads TGTGCTAGGAAGACAGGGGATCAGCCCCAGCATTTT.

In its sample, this clone was seen once. The chain has TRBV5-4 and TRBJ2-3; 10 bases align to TRBD1. The germline gives CDR1 SGHNT, CDR2 YYREEE (reference sequence). CDR3 length equals 15 residues. V lost 1 base and J lost 5; bases outside the gene matches: 4. CDR3 sequence: CASSLRQGAGDTQYF. CDR3 in DNA: TGTGCCAGCAGCTTGAGACAGGGGGCGGGAGATACGCAGTATTTT.

The V call is TRBV6-2 or TRBV6-3, the J call TRBJ2-6; D is unclear. The germline CDR1 and CDR2 sequences are MNHEY and SVGEGT. The CDR3 is made up of 16 amino acids. The V gene lost 5 bases and the J gene lost 5 bases, with 16 bases spanning the gap. The CDR3 nucleotides are TGTGCCAGCAGTGTTCGGCCTTCCAGGCGGGCCAACGTCCTGACTTTC. Translation: CASSVRPSRRANVLTF.

The CDR3 sequence is CASSYRAGAYNEQFF. As DNA, the CDR3 is TGTGCCAGCAGTTATAGGGCGGGAGCGTACAATGAGCAGTTCTTC. The chain links TRBV6-5 to TRBJ2-1; 7 nucleotides line up with TRBD2. This CDR3 is built from 15 residues. The germline V gene encodes CDR1 MNHEY and CDR2 SVGAGI. Trimming cost V 3 bases and J 4 bases; bases outside gene matches: 6.

In DNA, the CDR3 is TGTGCCAGCAGCTTAGCCGGACAGGGGGCGAGAGGGGAGCTGTTTTTT. It is translated as CASSLAGQGARGELFF. V gene TRBV13 combines with J gene TRBJ2-2, with 11 bases identical to TRBD1. Losses at the gene ends were 1 base for V and 8 bases for J; bases not matched to a gene: 6. The CDR3 is 16 residues long. Germline CDR1 reads PRHDT; CDR2 reads FYEKMQ (reference sequence).

The V gene is TRBV7-9, the J gene TRBJ1-1; D might be TRBD1 (6 bases). Trimming took off 5 bases at V and 0 bases at J, with 13 bases between the two ends. The CDR3 contains 15 residues. Germline V lookup: CDR1 SEHNR, CDR2 FQNEAQ (reference sequence). The CDR3 spells CASSPRTELNTEAFF. The CDR3 coding sequence is TGTGCCAGCAGCCCCCGGACAGAGTTGAACACTGAAGCTTTCTTT.